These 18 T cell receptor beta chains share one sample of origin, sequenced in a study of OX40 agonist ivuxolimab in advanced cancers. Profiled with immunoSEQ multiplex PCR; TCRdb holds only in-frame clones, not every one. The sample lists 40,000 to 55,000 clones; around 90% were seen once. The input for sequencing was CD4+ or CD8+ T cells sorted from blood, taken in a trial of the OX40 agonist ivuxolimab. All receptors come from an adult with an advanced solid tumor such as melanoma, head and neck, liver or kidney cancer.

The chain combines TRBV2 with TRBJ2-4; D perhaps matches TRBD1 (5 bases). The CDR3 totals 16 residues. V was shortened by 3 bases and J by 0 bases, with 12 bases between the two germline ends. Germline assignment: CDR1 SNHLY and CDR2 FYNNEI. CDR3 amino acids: CASSERQGVAKNIQYF. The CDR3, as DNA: TGTGCCAGCAGTGAGCGGCAGGGTGTAGCCAAAAACATTCAGTACTTC. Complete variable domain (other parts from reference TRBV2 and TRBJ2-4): EPEVTQTPSHQVTQMGQEVILRCVPISNHLYFYWYRQILGQKVEFLVSFYNNEISEKSEIFDDQFSVERPDGSNFTLKIRSTKLEDSAMYFCASSERQGVAKNIQYFGAGTRLSVL.

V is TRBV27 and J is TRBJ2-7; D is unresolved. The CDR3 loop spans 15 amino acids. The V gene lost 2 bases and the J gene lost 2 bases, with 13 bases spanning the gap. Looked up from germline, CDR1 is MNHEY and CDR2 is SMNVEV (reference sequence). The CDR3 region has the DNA TGTGCCAGCAGTTTAGTCCGTGGAGACGCCTACGAGCAGTACTTC. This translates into CASSLVRGDAYEQYF.

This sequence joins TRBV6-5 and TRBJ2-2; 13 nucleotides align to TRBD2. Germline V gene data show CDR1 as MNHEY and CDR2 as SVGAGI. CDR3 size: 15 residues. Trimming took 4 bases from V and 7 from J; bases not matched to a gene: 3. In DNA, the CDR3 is TGTGCCAGCAGTTCCGGACTAGCGGGAGTCGGGGAGCTGTTTTTT. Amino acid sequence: CASSSGLAGVGELFF.

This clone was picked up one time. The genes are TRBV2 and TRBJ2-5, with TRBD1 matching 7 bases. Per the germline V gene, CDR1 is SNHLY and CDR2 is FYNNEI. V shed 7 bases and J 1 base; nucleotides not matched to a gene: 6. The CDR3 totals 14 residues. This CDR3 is CASTLGTVQETQYF. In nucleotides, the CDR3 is TGTGCCAGCACCCTCGGGACAGTCCAAGAGACCCAGTACTTC.

The CDR3 DNA follows: TGTGCCAGCGGGGGGAACGAGCAGTACTTC. Encoded protein: CASGGNEQYF. The chain employs TRBV2 and TRBJ2-7; perhaps TRBD2 as D (6 bases). Per germline, CDR1 SNHLY and CDR2 FYNNEI. Trimming pared 8 bases from V and 5 bases from J, leaving 7 bases between. The CDR3 loop spans 10 amino acids.

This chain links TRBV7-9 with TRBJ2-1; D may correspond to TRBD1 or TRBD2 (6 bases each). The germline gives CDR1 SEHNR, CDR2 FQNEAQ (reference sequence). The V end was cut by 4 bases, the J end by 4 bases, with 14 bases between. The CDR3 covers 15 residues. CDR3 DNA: TGTGCCAGCAGCTCCGGGGGCGGAGAATACAATGAGCAGTTCTTC. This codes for CASSSGGGEYNEQFF.

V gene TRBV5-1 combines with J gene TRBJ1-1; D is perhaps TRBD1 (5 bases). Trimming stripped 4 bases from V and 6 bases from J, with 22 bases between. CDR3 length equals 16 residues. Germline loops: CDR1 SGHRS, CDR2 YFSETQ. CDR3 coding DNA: TGCGCCAGCAGCCTTGTGGGGCTCTGGGGAGTTCCTGAAGCTTTCTTT. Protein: CASSLVGLWGVPEAFF.

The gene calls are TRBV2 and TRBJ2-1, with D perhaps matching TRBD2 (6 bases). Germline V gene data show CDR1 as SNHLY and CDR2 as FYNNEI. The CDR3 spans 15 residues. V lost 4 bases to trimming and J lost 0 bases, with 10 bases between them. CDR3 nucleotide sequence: TGTGCCAGCAGTGCTATGGGAGGCTCCTACAATGAGCAGTTCTTC. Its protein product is CASSAMGGSYNEQFF.

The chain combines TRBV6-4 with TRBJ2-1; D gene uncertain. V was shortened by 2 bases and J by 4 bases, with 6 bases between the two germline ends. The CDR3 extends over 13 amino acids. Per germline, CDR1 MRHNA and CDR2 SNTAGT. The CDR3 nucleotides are TGTGCCAGCAGTGACGGCAGTTACAATGAGCAGTTCTTC. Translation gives CASSDGSYNEQFF.

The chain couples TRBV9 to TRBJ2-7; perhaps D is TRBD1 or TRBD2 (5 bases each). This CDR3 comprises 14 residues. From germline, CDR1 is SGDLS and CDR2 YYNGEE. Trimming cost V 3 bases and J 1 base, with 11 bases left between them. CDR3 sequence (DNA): TGTGCCAGCAGCGCCTCAGGGAGATCCTACGAGCAGTACTTC. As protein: CASSASGRSYEQYF.

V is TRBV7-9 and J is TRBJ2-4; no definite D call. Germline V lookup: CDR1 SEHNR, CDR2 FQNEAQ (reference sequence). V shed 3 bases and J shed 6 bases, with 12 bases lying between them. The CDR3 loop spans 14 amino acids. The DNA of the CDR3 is TGTGCCAGCAGCTTCGGCCAGGACCGAAACATTCAGTACTTC. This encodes CASSFGQDRNIQYF.

The CDR3 sequence: CASSPTSGVYNEQFF. For the CDR3, the DNA is TGTGCCAGCAGTCCGACTAGCGGGGTTTACAATGAGCAGTTCTTC. The chain couples TRBV13 to TRBJ2-1, with TRBD2 identical over 11 bases. Germline V gene sequence: CDR1 PRHDT, CDR2 FYEKMQ (reference sequence). The CDR3 loop spans 15 amino acids. With 6 bases clipped from V and 4 bases from J, the junction kept 5 bases outside the gene matches.

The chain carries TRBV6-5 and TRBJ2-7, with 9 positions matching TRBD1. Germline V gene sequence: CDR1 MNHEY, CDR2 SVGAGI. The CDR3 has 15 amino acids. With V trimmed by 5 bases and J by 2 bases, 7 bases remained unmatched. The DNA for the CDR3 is TGTGCCAGCAGTATCTCCGGGACAGGGACCTACGAGCAGTACTTC. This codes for CASSISGTGTYEQYF.

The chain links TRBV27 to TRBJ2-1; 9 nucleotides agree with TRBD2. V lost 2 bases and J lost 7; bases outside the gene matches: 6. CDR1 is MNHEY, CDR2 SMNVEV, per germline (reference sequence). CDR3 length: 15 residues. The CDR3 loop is CASSLIAGGHNEQFF. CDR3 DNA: TGTGCCAGCAGTTTAATCGCGGGAGGGCATAATGAGCAGTTCTTC.

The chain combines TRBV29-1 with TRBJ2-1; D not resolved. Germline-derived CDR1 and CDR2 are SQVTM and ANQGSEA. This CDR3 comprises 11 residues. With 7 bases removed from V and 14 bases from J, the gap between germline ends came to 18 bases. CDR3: CSAALSSDKFF. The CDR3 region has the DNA TGCAGCGCCGCCCTGTCAAGCGACAAGTTCTTC.

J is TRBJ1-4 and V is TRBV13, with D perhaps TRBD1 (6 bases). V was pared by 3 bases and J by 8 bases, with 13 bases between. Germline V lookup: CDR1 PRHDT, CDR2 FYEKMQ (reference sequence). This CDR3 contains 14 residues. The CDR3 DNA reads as TGTGCCAGCAGCTTCGGGGGGGCGCGAGAAAAACTGTTTTTT. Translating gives CASSFGGAREKLFF.

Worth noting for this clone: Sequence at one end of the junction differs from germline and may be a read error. This CDR3 is CASSLEGSGNTIYF. DNA for the CDR3: TGTGCCAGCAGTTTGGAAGGCTCCGGAAACACCATATATTTT. V is TRBV5-4 and J is TRBJ1-3; D is unresolved. The CDR3 length is 14 residues. Germline-derived CDR1 and CDR2 are SGHNT and YYREEE (reference sequence).

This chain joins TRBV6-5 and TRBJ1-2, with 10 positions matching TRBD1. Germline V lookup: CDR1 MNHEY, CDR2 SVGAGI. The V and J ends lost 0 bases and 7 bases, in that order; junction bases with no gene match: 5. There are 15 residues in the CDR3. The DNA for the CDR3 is TGTGCCAGCAGTTACTCGAGACAGGGGGCGCGTGGCTACACCTTC. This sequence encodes CASSYSRQGARGYTF.